This TCR beta chain derives from a study of blood T cell repertoires in COVID-19. Study context: Material from acute and convalescent COVID-19 was sourced from the United States, Italy and Spain.

Patients at the Seattle site were enrolled during active infection and followed longitudinally. The germline V gene encodes CDR1 MGHRA and CDR2 YSYEKL. With 1 base clipped from V and 3 bases from J, the junction kept 3 bases outside the gene matches. The CDR3 consists of 14 residues. Produced via immunoSEQ multiplex PCR; TCRdb's table is partial and in-frame only. The sample contains 100,000 to 150,000 clones, about 90% of which appear only once. The clonotype originates from a man between 45 and 60 years old with COVID-19, enrolled during active disease. Sequenced material: peripheral blood. The gene calls are TRBV4-1 and TRBJ2-7; 7 bases are a match to TRBD1. The DNA of the CDR3 is TGCGCCAGCAGCCAAGTCCGGGACAGCTACGAGCAGTACTTC. Its translation is CASSQVRDSYEQYF.